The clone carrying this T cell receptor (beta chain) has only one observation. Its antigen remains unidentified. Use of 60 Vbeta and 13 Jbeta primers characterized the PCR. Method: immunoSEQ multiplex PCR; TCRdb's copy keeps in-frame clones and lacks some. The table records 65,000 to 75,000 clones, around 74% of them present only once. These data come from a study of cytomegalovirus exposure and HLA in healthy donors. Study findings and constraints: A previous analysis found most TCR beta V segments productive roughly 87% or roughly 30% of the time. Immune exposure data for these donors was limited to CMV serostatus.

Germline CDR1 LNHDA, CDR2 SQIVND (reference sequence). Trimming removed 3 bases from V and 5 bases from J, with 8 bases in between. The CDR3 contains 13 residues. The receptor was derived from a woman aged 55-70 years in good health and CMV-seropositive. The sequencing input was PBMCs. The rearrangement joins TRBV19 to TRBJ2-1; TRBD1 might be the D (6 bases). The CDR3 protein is CASSMGANNEQFF. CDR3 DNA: TGTGCCAGTAGTATGGGGGCTAACAATGAGCAGTTCTTC.